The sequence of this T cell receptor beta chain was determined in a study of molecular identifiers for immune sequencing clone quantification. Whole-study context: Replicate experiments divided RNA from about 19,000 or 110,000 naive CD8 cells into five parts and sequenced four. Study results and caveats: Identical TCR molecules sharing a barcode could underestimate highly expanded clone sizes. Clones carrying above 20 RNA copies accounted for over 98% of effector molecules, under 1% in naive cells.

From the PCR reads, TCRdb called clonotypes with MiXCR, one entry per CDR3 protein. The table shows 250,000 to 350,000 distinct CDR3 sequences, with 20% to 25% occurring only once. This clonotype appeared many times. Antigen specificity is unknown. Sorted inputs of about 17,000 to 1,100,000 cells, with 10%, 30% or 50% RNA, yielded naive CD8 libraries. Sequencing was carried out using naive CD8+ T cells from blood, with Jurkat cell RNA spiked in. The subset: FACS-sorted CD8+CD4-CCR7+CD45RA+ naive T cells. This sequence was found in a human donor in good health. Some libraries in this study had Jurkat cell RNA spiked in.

CDR3: CASSLRGANEKLFF. CDR3 DNA: TGTGCCAGCAGCTTGAGAGGGGCCAATGAAAAACTGTTTTTT. This chain links TRBV13 with TRBJ1-4; D possibly corresponds to TRBD1 (5 bases). This CDR3 is 14 amino acids long. From germline, CDR1 is PRHDT and CDR2 FYEKMQ (reference sequence). Trimming shortened V by 3 bases and J by 5 bases, and 10 bases separated the two germline ends.